The next 30 T cell receptor beta chains were all read from a single sample in a study of T cell responses to AZD1222 COVID-19 vaccine. Repertoires were generated with immunoSEQ multiplex PCR, while TCRdb's copy carries only in-frame clones and drops some. The table includes about 150,000 clones, about 90% detected once. The source was peripheral blood, collected 28 days after the second dose of the MenACWY control vaccine. Source of these receptors: an adult who received the MenACWY meningococcal vaccine as a control.

The rearrangement joins TRBV2 to TRBJ2-3, with TRBD2 matching over 8 bases. This CDR3 has 15 amino acids. Unmatched junction bases numbered 8, after V lost 4 bases and J lost 5 bases. Germline values: CDR1 SNHLY, CDR2 FYNNEI. CDR3 amino acids: CASSGSGLALDTQYF. CDR3 in DNA: TGTGCCAGCAGTGGGTCAGGACTAGCCCTAGATACGCAGTATTTT.

The chain recombines TRBV27 with TRBJ2-6; 7 bases align to TRBD1. The V gene end was trimmed by 2 bases and the J gene end by 3 bases; junction bases not matched to a gene: 4. Germline assignment: CDR1 MNHEY and CDR2 SMNVEV (reference sequence). The CDR3 runs to 16 residues. The CDR3, as DNA: TGTGCCAGCAGTTTACCAACAGGGGTTGGGGCCAACGTCCTGACTTTC. Translating gives CASSLPTGVGANVLTF. The full variable domain, with the rest looked up from reference TRBV27 and TRBJ2-6, is EAQVTQNPRYLITVTGKKLTVTCSQNMNHEYMSWYRQDPGLGLRQIYYSMNVEVTDKGDVPEGYKVSRKEKRNFPLILESPSPNQTSLYFCASSLPTGVGANVLTFGAGSRLTVL.

This sequence joins TRBV7-3 and TRBJ2-5; 8 bases align to TRBD1. V shed 4 bases, J shed 5 bases, and the junction held 3 bases outside the gene matches. Germline loops: CDR1 SGHTA, CDR2 FQGTGA. The CDR3 extends over 13 amino acids. CDR3 nucleotide sequence: TGTGCCAGCAGCTCGACAGGGGTGGAGACCCAGTACTTC. This sequence encodes CASSSTGVETQYF.

V gene TRBV7-2 combines with J gene TRBJ2-5, with D perhaps matching TRBD1 (6 bases). The germline V and J ends were trimmed by 5 bases and 2 bases, with 9 bases remaining between them. The germline gives CDR1 SGHTA, CDR2 FQGNSA. This CDR3 region has 13 residues. CDR3 sequence: CASSIDRQETQYF. As DNA, the CDR3 is TGTGCCAGCAGCATAGACAGGCAAGAGACCCAGTACTTC.

This rearrangement joins TRBV19 to TRBJ1-6; no firm D call. The CDR3 loop spans 13 amino acids. Per the germline V gene, CDR1 is LNHDA and CDR2 is SQIVND (reference sequence). Trimming stripped 4 bases from V and 10 bases from J, with 11 bases between. The CDR3, as DNA: TGTGCCAGTAGTAGCCCCTCGGGGTCACCCCTCCACTTT. Encoded protein: CASSSPSGSPLHF.

J is TRBJ1-5 and V is TRBV2; 9 bases map to TRBD1. In germline, CDR1 is SNHLY, CDR2 FYNNEI. This CDR3 has 15 amino acids. J lost 2 bases, V lost 7 bases, and 6 bases had no gene match. CDR3 loop: CASMKDRGGNQPQHF. CDR3 bases: TGTGCCAGCATGAAGGACAGGGGCGGCAATCAGCCCCAGCATTTT.

This sequence joins TRBV6-2 or TRBV6-3 and TRBJ1-2, with 7 bases matching TRBD1. CDR1 and CDR2 (germline): MNHEY, SVGEGT. V gave up 6 bases and J gave up 7 bases; unmatched junction bases: 8. The CDR3 extends over 13 amino acids. This CDR3 reads CASSPRQGGGYTF. CDR3 sequence (DNA): TGTGCCAGCAGCCCTAGACAGGGCGGTGGCTACACCTTC.

This rearrangement joins TRBV14 to TRBJ2-3; the D is unclear. This CDR3 is built from 12 residues. Germline values: CDR1 SGHDN, CDR2 FVKESK. The V gene lost 5 bases and the J gene lost 2 bases, with 5 bases spanning the gap. CDR3 bases: TGTGCCAGCAGCGTACACACAGATACGCAGTATTTT. Protein product: CASSVHTDTQYF.

This chain uses TRBV28 with TRBJ2-7; tentatively, D is TRBD2 (6 bases). Per germline, CDR1 MDHEN and CDR2 SYDVKM. The CDR3 runs to 15 residues. Trimming removed 4 bases from V and 3 bases from J, with 16 bases in between. The CDR3 DNA is TGTGCCAGCAGTTCCCCTGGGGGGAATCGCTACGAGCAGTACTTC. It encodes CASSSPGGNRYEQYF.

The chain employs TRBV7-2 and TRBJ2-2, with D unclear. The germline V gene encodes CDR1 SGHTA and CDR2 FQGNSA. V was cut by 3 bases and J by 1 base, with 6 bases left in between. There are 14 residues in the CDR3. Here the CDR3 DNA reads TGTGCCAGCAGCTTTGGCAGGAACACCGGGGAGCTGTTTTTT. It specifies CASSFGRNTGELFF.

CDR3 coding DNA: TGTGCCAGCAGTTTCGGACAGGGCTTGCGCACTGAAGCTTTCTTT. Its translation: CASSFGQGLRTEAFF. V gene TRBV6-2 or TRBV6-3 combines with J gene TRBJ1-1, with TRBD1 matching 8 bases. V gave up 4 bases and J gave up 4 bases; unmatched junction bases: 8. This CDR3 is 15 amino acids long. In germline, CDR1 is MNHEY, CDR2 SVGEGT.

The rearrangement uses TRBV7-2 and TRBJ2-1; D remains ambiguous. The CDR3 totals 12 residues. Trimming removed 3 bases at V and 9 bases at J, with 9 bases between. In germline, CDR1 is SGHTA, CDR2 FQGNSA. CDR3 in amino acids: CASSFMRPEQFF. CDR3 in DNA: TGTGCCAGCAGCTTTATGCGTCCTGAGCAGTTCTTC. The complete variable domain, with remaining parts taken from reference TRBV7-2 and TRBJ2-1, reads GAGVSQSPSNKVTEKGKDVELRCDPISGHTALYWYRQSLGQGLEFLIYFQGNSAPDKSGLPSDRFSAERTGGSVSTLTIQRTQQEDSAVYLCASSFMRPEQFFGPGTRLTVL.

This chain links TRBV3-1 (or the pseudogene TRBV3-2) with TRBJ1-1; D is unclear. Between the trimmed V and J ends, which lost 1 base and 3 bases, there was a span of 12 bases. The CDR3 has 15 residues. Germline assignment: CDR1 LGHDT and CDR2 YNNKEL (reference sequence). This CDR3 reads CASSQAFKGDTEAFF. The CDR3 DNA reads TGTGCCAGCAGCCAAGCTTTCAAGGGCGACACTGAAGCTTTCTTT.

This clone occurred a few times. The chain recombines TRBV12-3 or TRBV12-4 with TRBJ2-3; D uncertain. V dropped 5 bases and J dropped 2 bases, with 5 bases sitting between them. The CDR3 is made up of 12 amino acids. The CDR3 protein is CASSTFTDTQYF. The CDR3 bases are TGTGCCAGCAGTACCTTCACAGATACGCAGTATTTT.

The chain recombines TRBV5-1 with TRBJ2-7, with D unclear. The ends were cut back, 0 bases at V and 5 bases at J, with 12 bases in the middle. Per the germline V gene, CDR1 is SGHRS and CDR2 is YFSETQ. This CDR3 spans 14 amino acids. DNA of the CDR3: TGCGCCAGCAGCTTGGGTCAGCCGTTCGACGAGCAGTACTTC. It is translated as CASSLGQPFDEQYF.

The chain is built from TRBV18 and TRBJ2-7; possible D gene TRBD1, 5 bases. The CDR3 has 16 residues. V was clipped by 0 bases and J by 0 bases, with 12 bases between them. The germline V gene has CDR1 KGHSH and CDR2 LQKENI. CDR3: CASSPPQGRSSYEQYF. The CDR3 DNA reads TGTGCCAGCTCACCACCCCAGGGCAGGAGCTCCTACGAGCAGTACTTC.

V is TRBV19 and J is TRBJ1-5, with D unresolved. Trimming took 3 bases from V and 2 from J, leaving 11 bases between them. This CDR3 has 15 amino acids. CDR1 and CDR2 from the germline V gene are LNHDA and SQIVND (reference sequence). CDR3 amino acids: CASSMTWEGNQPQHF. The CDR3 bases are TGTGCCAGTAGTATGACTTGGGAGGGCAATCAGCCCCAGCATTTT.

J is TRBJ2-7 and V is TRBV5-4; 7 nucleotides align to TRBD2. The ends lost 2 bases at V and 2 bases at J; junction bases unmatched: 4. Germline CDR1 and CDR2: SGHNT and YYREEE (reference sequence). The CDR3 consists of 14 residues. The CDR3 here is CASSLGGRTYEQYF. The CDR3, as DNA: TGTGCCAGCAGCTTAGGCGGGAGAACCTACGAGCAGTACTTC.

V is TRBV7-7 and J is TRBJ2-6; TRBD1 is a possible D gene (5 bases). Trimming stripped 0 bases from V and 0 bases from J, with 12 bases between. The CDR3 contains 18 residues. From germline, CDR1 is SSHAT and CDR2 FNYEAQ (reference sequence). The CDR3 DNA reads as TGTGCCAGCAGCTTAGCGGTTGGGGCCCTCTCTGGGGCCAACGTCCTGACTTTC. Translating it yields CASSLAVGALSGANVLTF. The variable domain in full, completed from reference TRBV7-7 and TRBJ2-6, reads GAGVSQSPRYKVTKRGQDVTLRCDPISSHATLYWYQQALGQGPEFLTYFNYEAQPDKSGLPSDRFSAERPEGSISTLTIQRTEQRDSAMYRCASSLAVGALSGANVLTFGAGSRLTVL.

The chain has TRBV12-3 or TRBV12-4 and TRBJ2-2; D remains unclear. The CDR3 length is 11 residues. V lost 6 bases, J lost 9 bases, and 8 bases lay in between. The CDR3 is CASSPLRELFF. For the CDR3, the DNA is TGTGCCAGCAGCCCCCTACGGGAGCTGTTTTTT.

The chain employs TRBV7-9 and TRBJ2-5; 7 nucleotides agree with TRBD2. The V gene end was trimmed by 3 bases and the J gene end by 2 bases; junction bases not matched to a gene: 12. Germline values: CDR1 SEHNR, CDR2 FQNEAQ (reference sequence). The CDR3 has 17 residues. In DNA form, the CDR3 reads TGTGCCAGCAGCTTTCGGGGTTCGAGCGGGGCTCAAGAGACCCAGTACTTC. Its protein product is CASSFRGSSGAQETQYF.

V and J are TRBV3-1 (or the pseudogene TRBV3-2) and TRBJ2-5; 7 bases are shared with TRBD2. The CDR3 covers 15 residues. The ends lost 1 base at V and 4 bases at J; junction bases unmatched: 6. Germline V lookup: CDR1 LGHDT, CDR2 YNNKEL (reference sequence). In DNA, the CDR3 is TGTGCCAGCAGCCAAGTGATCGGCGGGAGAGAGACCCAGTACTTC. This codes for CASSQVIGGRETQYF.

The chain links TRBV6-4 to TRBJ2-7, with D perhaps matching TRBD2 (6 bases). Germline V gene lookup returns CDR1 MRHNA and CDR2 SNTAGT. CDR3 length equals 13 residues. The V end lost 10 bases, the J end lost 1 base, and 14 bases lay between the germline ends. The chain's CDR3 is CANLSGVSYEQYF. Here the CDR3 DNA reads TGTGCCAACCTTAGCGGCGTTTCCTACGAGCAGTACTTC.

The chain's CDR3 is CATSKGTVGETQYF. The CDR3 nucleotides read TGTGCCACCAGCAAAGGGACAGTGGGTGAGACCCAGTACTTC. The chain combines TRBV24-1 with TRBJ2-5; 7 nucleotides agree with TRBD1. CDR1 KGHDR and CDR2 SFDVKD come from the germline V gene. This CDR3 has 14 residues. V dropped 7 bases and J dropped 5; count of bases not matched to a gene: 9.

The V and J genes are TRBV5-1 and TRBJ1-6; no clear D gene. Trimming took off 0 bases at V and 7 bases at J, with 11 bases between the two ends. Germline lookup yields CDR1 SGHRS and CDR2 YFSETQ. This CDR3 comprises 15 residues. CDR3 bases: TGCGCCAGCAGCTTGGGACTCTTAGGAAATTCACCCCTCCACTTT. Translating it yields CASSLGLLGNSPLHF.

This chain joins TRBV2 and TRBJ1-6; TRBD1 matches 9 bases. The CDR3 extends over 12 amino acids. Germline lookup yields CDR1 SNHLY and CDR2 FYNNEI. The V gene end was trimmed by 11 bases and the J gene end by 7 bases; junction bases not matched to a gene: 3. The CDR3 DNA sequence: TGTGCCGTTGGGACAGGGAATTCACCCCTCCACTTT. It yields the protein CAVGTGNSPLHF.

The CDR3 spells CASSPGQTNSPLHF. The CDR3 coding sequence is TGTGCCAGCAGCCCGGGACAGACTAATTCACCCCTCCACTTT. The gene calls are TRBV7-2 and TRBJ1-6; 7 bases are shared with TRBD1. This CDR3 has 14 amino acids. The germline V gene has CDR1 SGHTA and CDR2 FQGNSA. With 5 bases clipped from V and 6 bases from J, the junction kept 4 bases outside the gene matches. Based on the CDR3 plus reference TRBV7-2 and TRBJ1-6, the full variable domain is GAGVSQSPSNKVTEKGKDVELRCDPISGHTALYWYRQSLGQGLEFLIYFQGNSAPDKSGLPSDRFSAERTGGSVSTLTIQRTQQEDSAVYLCASSPGQTNSPLHFGNGTRLTVT.

The chain joins TRBV7-9 to TRBJ2-3; no clear D gene. From germline, CDR1 is SEHNR and CDR2 FQNEAQ (reference sequence). V lost 1 base, J lost 6 bases, and 14 bases lay in between. The CDR3 loop spans 15 amino acids. The CDR3 sequence: CASSLGKEFVDTQYF. The CDR3 DNA sequence: TGTGCCAGCAGCTTAGGGAAGGAGTTTGTGGATACGCAGTATTTT.

J is TRBJ1-6 and V is TRBV28; 8 positions match TRBD1. CDR1 and CDR2 from the germline V gene are MDHEN and SYDVKM. The CDR3 is 18 amino acids. Losses at the gene ends were 4 bases for V and 0 bases for J; bases not matched to a gene: 8. CDR3 in amino acids: CASSSPGQGFSYNSPLHF. The CDR3 DNA sequence: TGTGCCAGCAGTTCTCCCGGACAGGGCTTCTCCTATAATTCACCCCTCCACTTT. The whole variable domain, filled in from reference TRBV28 and TRBJ1-6, reads DVKVTQSSRYLVKRTGEKVFLECVQDMDHENMFWYRQDPGLGLRLIYFSYDVKMKEKGDIPEGYSVSREKKERFSLILESASTNQTSMYLCASSSPGQGFSYNSPLHFGNGTRLTVT.

This chain joins TRBV6-5 and TRBJ1-5; no firm D call. Trimming removed 6 bases at V and 5 bases at J, with 11 bases between. Looked up from germline, CDR1 is MNHEY and CDR2 is SVGAGI. There are 13 residues in the CDR3. CDR3 residues: CASSRGGDQPQHF. Written as DNA, the CDR3 is TGTGCCAGCAGCCGAGGAGGAGATCAGCCCCAGCATTTT.